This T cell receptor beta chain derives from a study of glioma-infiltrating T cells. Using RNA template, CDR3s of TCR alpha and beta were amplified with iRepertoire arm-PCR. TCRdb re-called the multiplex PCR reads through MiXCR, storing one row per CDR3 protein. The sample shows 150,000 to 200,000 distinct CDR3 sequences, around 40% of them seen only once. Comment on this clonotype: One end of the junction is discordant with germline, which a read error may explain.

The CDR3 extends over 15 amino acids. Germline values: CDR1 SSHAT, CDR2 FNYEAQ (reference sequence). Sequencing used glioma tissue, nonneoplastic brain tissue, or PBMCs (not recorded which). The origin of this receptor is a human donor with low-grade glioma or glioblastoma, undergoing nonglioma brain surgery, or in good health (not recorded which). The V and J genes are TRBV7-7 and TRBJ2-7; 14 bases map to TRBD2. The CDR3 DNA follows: TGTGCCAGCAGCTCCGGGACTAGCGGGAGAGGCGAGCAGTGCTTC. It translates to CASSSGTSGRGEQCF.